The clone carrying this T cell receptor beta chain was counted a few times. The antigen remains undetermined. The data were obtained in a study of T cells in localized non-small cell lung cancer. The protocol was immunoSEQ multiplex PCR, while the TCRdb copy is restricted to in-frame clones and leaves out a portion. The data hold fewer than 2,000 clones, with approximately 25% observed a single time. The CDR3 spans 14 residues. Germline V gene data show CDR1 as SGHNT and CDR2 as YENEEA. V shed 4 bases and J shed 1 base, with 10 bases lying between them. Regarding the study as a whole: For the top 100 tumor clones, a median about 50 also appeared in adjacent lung.

This clonotype was sampled from a male donor aged 60 or over with stage II squamous cell lung carcinoma. V is TRBV11-3 and J is TRBJ1-1; D unresolved. The source material was normal lung tissue next to the tumor, sampled before any cancer treatment. CDR3 sequence reads: CASSSPYKNTEAFF. Here the CDR3 DNA reads TGTGCCAGCAGCTCCCCCTATAAGAACACTGAAGCTTTCTTT.